These T cell receptor beta chains were read from a single sample in a study of cytomegalovirus exposure and HLA in healthy donors. The method was immunoSEQ multiplex PCR; TCRdb's version includes in-frame clones alone and lacks a portion of them. The table shows around 150,000 clones, with more than 65% occurring only once. Source material: PBMCs. These receptors were taken from a young man in good health and CMV-seropositive. Both conserved end residues are part of each CDR3. A D gene is named only where the DNA matches it firmly. Only some rows state a clone size, as once, few, many or a class for expanded clones.

clone size: NA; D gene: NA; V gene: TRBV7-8; J gene: TRBJ2-2; CDR3 DNA: TGTGCCAGCAGCTTGGTACAGGGAACCGGGGAGCTGTTTTTT; CDR3 protein: CASSLVQGTGELFF
clone size: NA; D gene: NA; V gene: TRBV7-9; J gene: TRBJ1-1; CDR3 DNA: TGTGCCAGCAGCTTAGGAAGCGACACTGAAGCTTTCTTT; CDR3 protein: CASSLGSDTEAFF
clone size: NA; D gene: NA; V gene: TRBV6-1; J gene: TRBJ1-2; CDR3 DNA: TGTGCCAGCAGTGAAGGCAGGGGTTATGGCTACACCTTC; CDR3 protein: CASSEGRGYGYTF
clone size: once; D gene: TRBD1; V gene: TRBV19; J gene: TRBJ1-2; CDR3 DNA: TGTGCCAGTAGAAGACTGACAGGGGACGGCTACACCTTC; CDR3 protein: CASRRLTGDGYTF
clone size: NA; D gene: NA; V gene: TRBV5-1; J gene: TRBJ2-2; CDR3 DNA: TGCGCCAGCAGCTCCGCCGGCAGGTGGGAGCTGTTTTTT; CDR3 protein: CASSSAGRWELFF
clone size: once; D gene: NA; V gene: TRBV6-5; J gene: TRBJ2-1; CDR3 DNA: TGTGCCAGCAGTTCCCCCCGAAAAGGGGAGGTTGAGCAGTTCTTC; CDR3 protein: CASSSPRKGEVEQFF
clone size: NA; D gene: NA; V gene: TRBV5-1; J gene: TRBJ1-2; CDR3 DNA: TGCGCCAGCAGCTTGGTCGGTGAGGTGGACTATGGCTACACCTTC; CDR3 protein: CASSLVGEVDYGYTF
clone size: once; D gene: NA; V gene: TRBV11-2; J gene: TRBJ1-2; CDR3 DNA: TGTGCCAGCAGCCGCAGTGGGACACTTAACTATGGCTACACCTTC; CDR3 protein: CASSRSGTLNYGYTF
clone size: NA; D gene: TRBD2; V gene: TRBV27; J gene: TRBJ2-1; CDR3 DNA: TGTGCCAGCAGTTTATCTAGCGGGTTTTTCAATGAGCAGTTCTTC; CDR3 protein: CASSLSSGFFNEQFF
clone size: NA; D gene: NA; V gene: TRBV29-1; J gene: TRBJ1-2; CDR3 DNA: TGCAGCGTTGAATCCGGCAGGGCGGGAGGCTACACCTTC; CDR3 protein: CSVESGRAGGYTF
clone size: NA; D gene: TRBD1; V gene: TRBV4-1; J gene: TRBJ1-1; CDR3 DNA: TGCGCCAGCAGCCACCGGGGACAGGGGGCGATAAATCTGATGAACACTGAAGCTTTCTTT; CDR3 protein: CASSHRGQGAINLMNTEAFF
clone size: NA; D gene: NA; V gene: TRBV29-1; J gene: TRBJ1-2; CDR3 DNA: TGCAGCGTTGAAGGACAGGCCCACTATGGCTACACCTTC; CDR3 protein: CSVEGQAHYGYTF
clone size: NA; D gene: NA; V gene: TRBV28; J gene: TRBJ1-2; CDR3 DNA: TGTGCCAGCAGTTTGGACAGTTATGGCTACACCTTC; CDR3 protein: CASSLDSYGYTF
clone size: NA; D gene: NA; V gene: TRBV7-8; J gene: TRBJ2-1; CDR3 DNA: TGTGCCAGCAGCTTAGTGGCGGGGGAGCAGTTCTTC; CDR3 protein: CASSLVAGEQFF
clone size: NA; D gene: NA; V gene: TRBV4-1; J gene: TRBJ1-5; CDR3 DNA: TGCGCCAGCAGCCAAGCTGGGGGGGGGTATCAGCCCCAGCATTTT; CDR3 protein: CASSQAGGGYQPQHF
clone size: NA; D gene: NA; V gene: TRBV5-1; J gene: TRBJ2-5; CDR3 DNA: TGCGCCAGCAGCCGGGGTGAAAGGGAGACCCAGTACTTC; CDR3 protein: CASSRGERETQYF
clone size: NA; D gene: NA; V gene: TRBV15; J gene: TRBJ2-7; CDR3 DNA: TGTGCCACCAGTCCCCTGGGGCAGAAGTACGAGCAGTACTTC; CDR3 protein: CATSPLGQKYEQYF
clone size: NA; D gene: NA; V gene: TRBV28; J gene: TRBJ2-2; CDR3 DNA: TGTGCCAGCAGTTTAGGGGGCCCCGGGGAGCTGTTTTTT; CDR3 protein: CASSLGGPGELFF
clone size: few; D gene: NA; V gene: TRBV18; J gene: TRBJ1-2; CDR3 DNA: TGTGCCAGCTCACCCCCGGACGGCGGGGCCTATGGCTACACCTTC; CDR3 protein: CASSPPDGGAYGYTF
clone size: NA; D gene: NA; V gene: TRBV28; J gene: TRBJ2-2; CDR3 DNA: TGTGCCAGCAGTTTGCGGACCGGGGAGCTGTTTTTT; CDR3 protein: CASSLRTGELFF
clone size: NA; D gene: TRBD1; V gene: TRBV2; J gene: TRBJ1-1; CDR3 DNA: TGTGCCAGCAGTCTAAACAGGGGCACTGAAGCTTTCTTT; CDR3 protein: CASSLNRGTEAFF
clone size: NA; D gene: TRBD1; V gene: TRBV4-1; J gene: TRBJ2-7; CDR3 DNA: TGCGCCAGCAGCCAAGTACAGGGGGGCGAGCAGTACTTC; CDR3 protein: CASSQVQGGEQYF
clone size: NA; D gene: TRBD1; V gene: TRBV2; J gene: TRBJ1-1; CDR3 DNA: TGTGCCAGCAACGATAAGACAGGGGGCGGCACTGAAGCTTTCTTT; CDR3 protein: CASNDKTGGGTEAFF
clone size: few; D gene: NA; V gene: TRBV28; J gene: TRBJ1-2; CDR3 DNA: TGTGCCAGCAGCACAGGGTTGGGCTATGGCTACACCTTC; CDR3 protein: CASSTGLGYGYTF
clone size: NA; D gene: NA; V gene: TRBV7-2; J gene: TRBJ2-7; CDR3 DNA: TGTGCCAGCAGCTTAGTGGTTCAGGGTGGGAACGAGCAGTACTTC; CDR3 protein: CASSLVVQGGNEQYF
clone size: NA; D gene: NA; V gene: TRBV20-1; J gene: TRBJ2-1; CDR3 DNA: TGCAGTGGCGGGGTTTACAATGAGCAGTTCTTC; CDR3 protein: CSGGVYNEQFF
clone size: NA; D gene: NA; V gene: TRBV19; J gene: TRBJ1-1; CDR3 DNA: TGTGCCAGTAGTCTAGGGACATCGACGGAGGCTTTCTTT; CDR3 protein: CASSLGTSTEAFF
clone size: NA; D gene: NA; V gene: TRBV14; J gene: TRBJ2-3; CDR3 DNA: TGTGCCAGCAGCCAAGTCGTCGCAGATACGCAGTATTTT; CDR3 protein: CASSQVVADTQYF
clone size: NA; D gene: NA; V gene: TRBV2; J gene: TRBJ2-1; CDR3 DNA: TGTGCCAGCAGTGAAGCTGGCACCGCGGGCTACAATGAGCAGTTCTTC; CDR3 protein: CASSEAGTAGYNEQFF
clone size: once; D gene: NA; V gene: TRBV28; J gene: TRBJ2-4; CDR3 DNA: TGTGCCAGCAGTTTAGGAGGCCCTATGAACATTCAGTACTTC; CDR3 protein: CASSLGGPMNIQYF
clone size: NA; D gene: NA; V gene: TRBV14; J gene: TRBJ1-3; CDR3 DNA: TGTGCCAGCAGCCAAGGTCCGCCGGTCCTCTCTGGAAACACCATATATTTT; CDR3 protein: CASSQGPPVLSGNTIYF
clone size: once; D gene: NA; V gene: TRBV6-5; J gene: TRBJ1-5; CDR3 DNA: TGTGCCAGCAGTTACGGGCCTAAGGGGTCGGATCAGCCCCAGCATTTT; CDR3 protein: CASSYGPKGSDQPQHF
clone size: NA; D gene: TRBD1; V gene: TRBV6-6; J gene: TRBJ2-4; CDR3 DNA: TGTGCCAGCCGCACAGGACAGGGTACCAAAAACATTCAGTACTTC; CDR3 protein: CASRTGQGTKNIQYF
clone size: NA; D gene: TRBD1; V gene: TRBV9; J gene: TRBJ2-2; CDR3 DNA: TGTGCCAGCAGCCCACAGGGGGCGACGAACACCGGGGAGCTGTTTTTT; CDR3 protein: CASSPQGATNTGELFF
clone size: few; D gene: NA; V gene: TRBV5-4; J gene: TRBJ2-2; CDR3 DNA: TGTGCCAGCAGGCCTACTTTGCAGGCCGGGGAGCTGTTTTTT; CDR3 protein: CASRPTLQAGELFF
clone size: NA; D gene: TRBD1; V gene: TRBV6-6; J gene: TRBJ2-7; CDR3 DNA: TGTGCCAGCAGTTACGTGGGACAGGCCTCCTACGCGCAGTACTTC; CDR3 protein: CASSYVGQASYAQYF
clone size: NA; D gene: NA; V gene: TRBV27; J gene: TRBJ2-2; CDR3 DNA: TGTGCCAGCAGTCCCCAGGGCATGTACACCGGGGAGCTGTTTTTT; CDR3 protein: CASSPQGMYTGELFF
clone size: NA; D gene: TRBD1; V gene: TRBV11-2; J gene: TRBJ2-3; CDR3 DNA: TGTGCCAGCAGCTTAGTGGGACAGGCTCTAACAGATACGCAGTATTTT; CDR3 protein: CASSLVGQALTDTQYF
clone size: once; D gene: NA; V gene: TRBV28; J gene: TRBJ1-4; CDR3 DNA: TGTGCCAGCAGTATACCGTTGACAGGAGATGAAAAACTGTTTTTT; CDR3 protein: CASSIPLTGDEKLFF
clone size: NA; D gene: TRBD1; V gene: TRBV11-2; J gene: TRBJ1-2; CDR3 DNA: TGTGCCAGCAGCTCTTGGACAGGGAACAATGGCTACACCTTC; CDR3 protein: CASSSWTGNNGYTF
clone size: NA; D gene: NA; V gene: TRBV4-1; J gene: TRBJ1-5; CDR3 DNA: TGCGCCAGCAGCCAAGGGATCACAGGGAACCTGGGGACCCAGCATTTT; CDR3 protein: CASSQGITGNLGTQHF
clone size: NA; D gene: NA; V gene: TRBV19; J gene: TRBJ1-4; CDR3 DNA: TGTGCCAGTAGTATACGCGCTGCTAATCCCGAAAAACTGTTTTTT; CDR3 protein: CASSIRAANPEKLFF
clone size: NA; D gene: NA; V gene: TRBV6-5; J gene: TRBJ1-1; CDR3 DNA: TGTGCCAGCAGTTACTCGATAGGGGCCGCTGAAGCTTTCTTT; CDR3 protein: CASSYSIGAAEAFF
clone size: NA; D gene: NA; V gene: TRBV19; J gene: TRBJ2-1; CDR3 DNA: TGTGCCAGTAGCCGGAGCTCCTACAATGAGCAGTTCTTC; CDR3 protein: CASSRSSYNEQFF
clone size: NA; D gene: NA; V gene: TRBV4-3; J gene: TRBJ1-6; CDR3 DNA: TGCGCCAGCAGCCAACGCCTACAGATCAGTAATTCACCCCTCCACTTT; CDR3 protein: CASSQRLQISNSPLHF
clone size: once; D gene: NA; V gene: TRBV29-1; J gene: TRBJ2-1; CDR3 DNA: TGCAGCGTTGGTCAGAGGTACAATGAGCAGTTCTTC; CDR3 protein: CSVGQRYNEQFF
clone size: NA; D gene: NA; V gene: TRBV7-9; J gene: TRBJ2-2; CDR3 DNA: TGTGCCAGCAGCTTAAGACGGGAAACCCCCGGGGAGCTGTTTTTT; CDR3 protein: CASSLRRETPGELFF
clone size: once; D gene: TRBD1; V gene: TRBV7-2; J gene: TRBJ1-1; CDR3 DNA: TGTGCCAGCAGCGACAGGGACTCGGACACTGAAGCTTTCTTT; CDR3 protein: CASSDRDSDTEAFF
clone size: once; D gene: NA; V gene: TRBV19; J gene: TRBJ1-2; CDR3 DNA: TGTGCCAGTAGTACGGACACCTATGGCTACACCTTC; CDR3 protein: CASSTDTYGYTF
clone size: NA; D gene: TRBD1; V gene: TRBV6-5; J gene: TRBJ1-2; CDR3 DNA: TGTGCCAGCATGGATACGGGACAGGGGGTTTTTGGCTACACCTTC; CDR3 protein: CASMDTGQGVFGYTF
clone size: NA; D gene: TRBD1; V gene: TRBV19; J gene: TRBJ1-1; CDR3 DNA: TGTGCCAGTAGTATAGGACAGGGAAATGAAGCTTTCTTT; CDR3 protein: CASSIGQGNEAFF
clone size: NA; D gene: TRBD2; V gene: TRBV5-1; J gene: TRBJ2-1; CDR3 DNA: TGCGCCAGCAGCTTAGGCCTTCTAGCGGGAGACGTCAATGAGCAGTTCTTC; CDR3 protein: CASSLGLLAGDVNEQFF
clone size: NA; D gene: NA; V gene: TRBV6-5; J gene: TRBJ2-3; CDR3 DNA: TGTGCCAGCAGAGATTGGTCGAGAATGACAGATACGCAGTATTTT; CDR3 protein: CASRDWSRMTDTQYF